The 17 T cell receptor beta chains below were found in one sample sequenced in a study of vaccination effects on CD4 cells after COVID-19. The antigens these receptors bind are not known. Using immunoSEQ multiplex PCR, the repertoire was profiled, and TCRdb retains in-frame clones only, with some absent. The sample includes under 40,000 clones, 70% to 85% of them seen just once. Expansion of antigen-specific CD4+ T cells with viral peptide pools was carried out by the ViraFEST assay before sequencing. Culture proceeded for approximately 10 days, and CD4+ T cells were then isolated. Each participant was administered two doses of either the BNT162b2 or the mRNA-1273 vaccine. The starting material was CD4+ T cells from PBMCs cultured with HCoV-NL63 spike peptides, obtained after COVID-19 vaccination. These receptors originate from a human donor who received a COVID-19 vaccine. Some clones in this sample may be carry-over from other donors' samples.

This rearrangement joins TRBV5-1 to TRBJ2-5, with 7 bases fitting TRBD2. The ends lost 0 bases at V and 2 bases at J; junction bases unmatched: 4. The V gene's germline CDR1 is SGHRS and CDR2 YFSETQ. This CDR3 contains 15 residues. The CDR3 DNA reads as TGCGCCAGCAGCTTGGACTTGCGGGGGCAAGAGACCCAGTACTTC. This gives the protein CASSLDLRGQETQYF.

The V and J genes are TRBV30 and TRBJ1-3; no firm D call. CDR3 size: 13 residues. CDR1 and CDR2 from the germline V gene are GTSNPN and SVGIG (reference sequence). The germline V and J ends were trimmed by 2 bases and 0 bases, with 5 bases remaining between them. The CDR3 DNA sequence: TGTGCCTGGAGTCGGTCCTCTGGAAACACCATATATTTT. Amino acid sequence: CAWSRSSGNTIYF.

This chain uses TRBV28 with TRBJ1-2; a weak D match, TRBD1 (5 bases). The germline CDR1 and CDR2 sequences are MDHEN and SYDVKM. The CDR3 length is 14 residues. Deletions cut 6 bases from V and 3 bases from J, with 14 bases between. The CDR3, as DNA: TGTGCCAGCAGGCTCCGGGGGGTATACTATGGCTACACCTTC. Translating it yields CASRLRGVYYGYTF.

V usage is TRBV2 and J usage is TRBJ2-2; D call uncertain. The CDR3 sequence is 12 residues long. Germline CDR1 is SNHLY and CDR2 is FYNNEI. V shed 6 bases and J shed 8 bases, with 10 bases lying between them. Here the CDR3 DNA reads TGTGCCAGCAGAGCTGACGAGGGGGAGCTGTTTTTT. This sequence encodes CASRADEGELFF.

V is TRBV19 and J is TRBJ1-1; possible D gene TRBD1, 5 bases. V was shortened by 7 bases and J by 11 bases, with 20 bases between the two germline ends. The V gene's germline CDR1 is LNHDA and CDR2 SQIVND (reference sequence). CDR3 length: 13 amino acids. CDR3 residues: CASKTGLIGRAFF. The CDR3 nucleotides are TGTGCCAGTAAAACAGGTCTCATTGGTCGGGCTTTCTTT. Together with reference TRBV19 and TRBJ1-1, the CDR3 gives the full variable domain: DGGITQSPKYLFRKEGQNVTLSCEQNLNHDAMYWYRQDPGQGLRLIYYSQIVNDFQKGDIAEGYSVSREKKESFPLTVTSAQKNPTAFYLCASKTGLIGRAFFGQGTRLTVV.

The chain couples TRBV7-6 to TRBJ2-1; D gene unclear. V lost 3 bases and J 0 bases, leaving 12 bases between the germline ends. This CDR3 spans 16 amino acids. Germline assignment: CDR1 SGHVS and CDR2 FNYEAQ. CDR3 loop: CASSFLKISSYNEQFF. As DNA, the CDR3 is TGTGCCAGCAGCTTCCTCAAAATTTCCTCCTACAATGAGCAGTTCTTC.

In this sample, this clone turned up once. The chain carries TRBV24-1 and TRBJ2-7, with 8 bases fitting TRBD1. The V gene's germline CDR1 is KGHDR and CDR2 SFDVKD. V dropped 5 bases and J dropped 0; count of bases not matched to a gene: 5. CDR3 length equals 15 residues. The DNA of the CDR3 is TGTGCCACCAGTGCTAACGACAGGGGCTCCTACGAGCAGTACGTC. Its protein product is CATSANDRGSYEQYV.

The chain recombines TRBV18 with TRBJ2-5, with a tentative D call TRBD2 (5 bases). This CDR3 region has 14 residues. Germline V CDR1 and CDR2: KGHSH, LQKENI. V was shortened by 0 bases and J by 4 bases, with 9 bases between the two germline ends. The CDR3: CASSPPASRETQYF. In DNA form, the CDR3 reads TGTGCCAGCTCACCACCAGCTAGCCGAGAGACCCAGTACTTC.

The rearrangement links TRBV19 to TRBJ2-5, with TRBD2 matching over 9 bases. The CDR3 runs to 16 residues. Trimming at V came to 5 bases and at J to 4 bases, leaving 11 bases not matched to a gene. The germline V gene has CDR1 LNHDA and CDR2 SQIVND (reference sequence). CDR3 loop: CASSEAAGGEGETQYF. The CDR3 DNA reads TGTGCCAGTAGTGAAGCAGCGGGGGGTGAGGGAGAGACCCAGTACTTC.

The rearrangement joins TRBV9 to TRBJ2-2; 10 positions agree with TRBD1. From germline, CDR1 is SGDLS and CDR2 YYNGEE. The CDR3 is 15 residues long. The trim removed 4 bases at V and 5 bases at J, leaving 5 bases unmatched. The CDR3 DNA reads TGTGCCAGCAGCCCAGGACAGGGGGAGACCGGGGAGCTGTTTTTT. As protein: CASSPGQGETGELFF.

In the case of this clone: An end of the junction does not agree with germline; a read error may underlie this. Other DNA sequences in the same sample also yield this CDR3. The chain employs TRBV2 and TRBJ1-2; TRBD1 is a possible D gene (5 bases). The CDR3 covers 12 residues. CDR1 and CDR2 from the germline V gene are SNHLY and FYNNEI. The CDR3 DNA follows: TGTGCCAACAGTGAGACAGACTACGGCTACACCTTC. Amino acid sequence: CANSETDYGYTF.

The V gene is TRBV27, the J gene TRBJ1-5, with D possibly matching TRBD1 (5 bases). V shed 1 base and J shed 3 bases, with 16 bases lying between them. The length of the CDR3 is 17 residues. Per germline, CDR1 MNHEY and CDR2 SMNVEV (reference sequence). The CDR3 sequence is CASSLWGNGATNQPQHF. For the CDR3, the DNA is TGTGCCAGCAGTTTATGGGGTAACGGGGCCACCAATCAGCCCCAGCATTTT.

V usage is TRBV11-1 and J usage is TRBJ1-1, with 9 bases that match TRBD1. The CDR3 is made up of 14 amino acids. Germline V gene lookup returns CDR1 SGHAT and CDR2 FQDESV (reference sequence). The V gene end was trimmed by 4 bases and the J gene end by 6 bases; junction bases not matched to a gene: 6. CDR3 coding DNA: TGTGCCAGCAGCTCGAGCCGGGACAGGGCTGAAGCTTTCTTT. It is translated as CASSSSRDRAEAFF.

The V gene is TRBV2, the J gene TRBJ2-5; the D gene could be TRBD1 or TRBD2 (6 bases each). Germline assignment: CDR1 SNHLY and CDR2 FYNNEI. V was shortened by 6 bases and J by 5 bases, with 16 bases between the two germline ends. The CDR3 extends over 14 amino acids. This chain's CDR3 is CASRDGGSLETQYF. In DNA, the CDR3 is TGTGCCAGCAGAGACGGGGGCAGTTTGGAGACCCAGTACTTC.

This clone has only a few counts. This rearrangement joins TRBV27 to TRBJ1-2; D call uncertain. Trimming removed 6 bases from V and 2 bases from J, with 13 bases in between. Germline V gene data show CDR1 as MNHEY and CDR2 as SMNVEV (reference sequence). There are 14 residues in the CDR3. The CDR3 region has the DNA TGTGCCAGCAGAAGGGTGGCGGGGAACTATGGCTACACCTTC. Its protein is CASRRVAGNYGYTF.

DNA of the CDR3: TGTGCCAGCAGCTTTCAGCATAGCAATCAGCCCCAGCATTTT. Amino acids: CASSFQHSNQPQHF. This chain joins TRBV7-2 and TRBJ1-5, with unresolved D. V was trimmed by 3 bases and J by 0 bases, leaving 6 bases between them. The CDR3 extends over 14 amino acids. From germline, CDR1 is SGHTA and CDR2 FQGNSA.

The chain employs TRBV6-6 and TRBJ2-2; D gene unclear. With 6 bases removed from V and 1 base from J, the gap between germline ends came to 12 bases. Germline V lookup: CDR1 MNHNY, CDR2 SVGAGI (reference sequence). The CDR3 length is 15 residues. Written as DNA, the CDR3 is TGTGCCAGCAGCTCTTCCAGTCTGAACACCGGGGAGCTGTTTTTT. Residues: CASSSSSLNTGELFF.